This T cell receptor (beta chain) was observed in a study of CD8 T cells in ankylosing spondylitis. TCRdb redid the calling of the 5' RACE reads with MiXCR, one entry per CDR3 protein. This sample carries about 92,000 distinct CDR3 sequences, roughly 9.6% of them seen once, and the ten largest clones take 4.5% to 5.5%. This clonotype has a count of ten or more. The antigen is undetermined. Study outcomes and limitations: Past research had described some motif variants in reactive arthritis synovial fluid and blood.

Looked up from germline, CDR1 is MNHNY and CDR2 is SVGAGI (reference sequence). V lost 0 bases and J 2 bases, leaving 18 bases between the germline ends. This CDR3 spans 18 amino acids. The sequencing input was blood, either unsorted or a sorted T cell fraction (not recorded which). The chain has TRBV6-6 and TRBJ2-3, with D possibly TRBD1 on 7 matching bases. The clonotype was recovered from a male donor with ankylosing spondylitis or in good health (not recorded which). CDR3 nucleotide sequence: TGTGCCAGCAGTTACTCGAAGAAGGCGGGACAGTTCACAGATACGCAGTATTTT. Translated, it gives CASSYSKKAGQFTDTQYF.